These 12 T cell receptor beta chains were sequenced from one sample in a study of PD-L1 blockade in urothelial cancer. Time point described: pretreatment peripheral blood. Produced via immunoSEQ multiplex PCR; TCRdb's table is partial and in-frame only. The sample holds roughly 47,000 clones; less than 85% are singletons and the top ten take 8.5% to 12%. The material was PBMCs, obtained around atezolizumab (anti-PD-L1) treatment. These TCRs come from a man aged 65-85 years with urothelial cancer.

This chain joins TRBV5-6 and TRBJ2-3; weak D call: TRBD1 (6 bases). V was cut by 5 bases and J by 0 bases, with 13 bases left in between. The V gene's germline CDR1 is SGHDT and CDR2 YYEEEE. This CDR3 spans 15 amino acids. The CDR3: CASRIQGYSTDTQYF. CDR3 nucleotide sequence: TGTGCCAGCAGGATACAGGGCTATAGCACAGATACGCAGTATTTT.

The chain carries TRBV6-1 and TRBJ1-5, with TRBD1 as a possible D gene (5 bases). The CDR3 contains 13 residues. The germline CDR1 and CDR2 sequences are MNHNS and SASEGT. V shed 9 bases and J shed 4 bases, with 13 bases lying between them. The CDR3 DNA sequence: TGTGCCAGTGTTAGGGACTTGAATCAGCCCCAGCATTTT. It encodes CASVRDLNQPQHF.

This sequence joins TRBV28 and TRBJ1-2, with 7 bases aligning to TRBD1. CDR1 and CDR2 from the germline V gene are MDHEN and SYDVKM. This CDR3 has 13 amino acids. The J segment lost 11 bases and the V segment lost 3 bases, leaving 9 bases of the junction unmatched. The CDR3 sequence: CASSFGTAGAYTF. CDR3 nucleotides: TGTGCCAGCAGTTTCGGGACAGCGGGCGCGTACACCTTC.

The chain uses TRBV1 and TRBJ1-6; the DNA was not compared with TRBD1, the D call given in the table. TRBV1 is recorded as a pseudogene. The CDR3 contains 15 residues. The CDR3 nucleotides are TGCACCAGCAGCCATGGACAGGGGAGTAATTCACCCCTCCACTTT. Amino acids: CTSSHGQGSNSPLHF.

This chain joins TRBV11-3 and TRBJ2-3; D perhaps matches TRBD2 (5 bases). CDR3 length equals 14 residues. Trimming stripped 5 bases from V and 0 bases from J, with 9 bases between. Germline assignment: CDR1 SGHNT and CDR2 YENEEA. The CDR3 sequence is CASSQRSSTDTQYF. CDR3 nucleotide sequence: TGTGCCAGCAGCCAGCGGTCTAGCACAGATACGCAGTATTTT.

This clone turned up a few times. Other DNA sequences of this sample code for an identical CDR3. The rearrangement joins TRBV5-6 to TRBJ2-3, with D tentatively TRBD1 (6 bases). The germline V gene has CDR1 SGHDT and CDR2 YYEEEE. There are 15 residues in the CDR3. Trimming stripped 2 bases from V and 0 bases from J, with 10 bases between. CDR3 sequence: CASSLGGSSTDTQYF. DNA for the CDR3: TGTGCCAGCAGCTTAGGGGGTTCTAGCACAGATACGCAGTATTTT.

The V call is TRBV27, the J call TRBJ2-1, with 7 bases aligning to TRBD2. V was pared by 4 bases and J by 3 bases, with 12 bases of the junction left unmatched. Per germline, CDR1 MNHEY and CDR2 SMNVEV (reference sequence). This CDR3 contains 17 residues. CDR3 in amino acids: CASSSPQDSGFYNEQFF. CDR3 bases: TGTGCCAGCAGTTCCCCACAAGATAGCGGGTTCTACAATGAGCAGTTCTTC.

This clone came up once. This chain links TRBV4-1 with TRBJ2-7; 10 bases agree with TRBD2. The CDR3 is made up of 18 amino acids. The germline V gene encodes CDR1 MGHRA and CDR2 YSYEKL. Trimming at V came to 1 base and at J to 5 bases, leaving 14 bases not matched to a gene. This chain's CDR3 is CASSQGYRETSGFDEQYF. In DNA form, the CDR3 reads TGCGCCAGCAGCCAAGGGTACAGGGAGACTAGCGGGTTCGACGAGCAGTACTTC.

This clone was counted at least ten times. The chain couples TRBV19 to TRBJ1-1, with D tentatively TRBD1 (6 bases). The germline gives CDR1 LNHDA, CDR2 SQIVND (reference sequence). CDR3 length: 11 amino acids. Trimming removed 6 bases at V and 5 bases at J, with 7 bases between. The CDR3 DNA reads as TGTGCCAGTAGCCAGGGGACTGAAGCTTTCTTT. As protein: CASSQGTEAFF.

This clone was recorded once. The genes are TRBV7-2 and TRBJ2-7, with D unclear. The germline V gene encodes CDR1 SGHTA and CDR2 FQGNSA. The length of the CDR3 is 14 residues. V lost 0 bases and J 1 base, leaving 7 bases between the germline ends. CDR3 nucleotides: TGTGCCAGCAGCTTAGCTTTCCGTTCCTACGAGCAGTACTTC. It yields the protein CASSLAFRSYEQYF.

This clone was observed once. The chain has TRBV10-3 and TRBJ2-7; TRBD1 agrees at 10 bases. This CDR3 has 15 amino acids. Germline V gives CDR1 ENHRY, CDR2 SYGVKD. V was pared by 3 bases and J by 3 bases, with 5 bases of the junction left unmatched. The CDR3 loop reads CAISDLGQGSYEQYF. Written as DNA, the CDR3 is TGTGCCATCAGTGACTTGGGACAGGGGAGCTACGAGCAGTACTTC.

The rearrangement uses TRBV2 and TRBJ2-5, with unresolved D. V dropped 7 bases and J dropped 2 bases, with 8 bases sitting between them. The CDR3 has 12 residues. Germline CDR1 and CDR2: SNHLY and FYNNEI. The CDR3 coding sequence is TGTGCCAGCACAACAGAACAAGAGACCCAGTACTTC. It yields the protein CASTTEQETQYF.